This TCR beta chain derives from a study of T cells in Graves' hyperthyroidism and ophthalmopathy. Study-wide context: Peripheral blood samples were taken at initial diagnosis, prior to any treatment.

This clonotype appeared a few times. Regions amplified from RNA transcripts were the TCR beta CDR3 regions. The primer set for the first-round RT-PCR of the TCR CDR3 was HTBI. MiXCR, run by TCRdb on the multiplex PCR reads, gives a single entry per CDR3 protein. The table has some 300,000 distinct CDR3 sequences, around 17% seen once. CDR3 size: 14 residues. Between the trimmed V and J ends, which lost 3 bases and 7 bases, there was a span of 18 bases. Per the germline V gene, CDR1 is SQVTM and CDR2 is ANQGSEA. The diagnostic basis comprised clinical symptoms, serum thyroxine and TRAb, thyroid ultrasound and orbital computed tomography.

The sequence was obtained from a man between 25 and 39 years old with Graves' hyperthyroidism. Sequencing was done on a sample of blood. The rearrangement links TRBV29-1 to TRBJ1-2; D is uncertain. Here the CDR3 reads CSVDVSSGLSGYTF. CDR3 DNA: TGCAGCGTTGATGTTAGTAGTGGACTAAGTGGCTACACCTTC.